The next 21 T cell receptor beta chains were all read from a single sample in a study of patients and donors after allogeneic stem cell transplantation (dated by TCRdb to about 2020). The library was built by means of RT-PCR. The sequencer listed for this sample is NextSeq 550. TCRdb redid the processing of the public reads, applying fastp at Q25 and MiXCR, and retained in-frame beta chains. Rows with a matching CDR3 protein are joined into one entry that keeps the most common DNA and genes. Here the sample has about 230,000 distinct CDR3 sequences; about 14% occur a single time. The ten top clones hold 11% of the sample. Input material: blood, either unsorted or a sorted T cell fraction (not recorded which). The receptors derive from a human donor who was either an allogeneic HSCT recipient or a stem cell or donor lymphocyte infusion donor (not recorded which). It is not recorded whose cells these are; they may come from a transplant donor.

This clonotype was detected many times. This chain connects TRBV24-1 to TRBJ2-5, with a possible D match to TRBD1 (6 bases). The V end lost 5 bases, the J end lost 5 bases, and 17 bases lay between the germline ends. The CDR3 consists of 15 residues. Germline V gene sequence: CDR1 KGHDR, CDR2 SFDVKD. CDR3 loop: CATSAIRGRGETQYF. The CDR3 DNA follows: TGTGCCACCAGTGCTATAAGGGGGAGAGGGGAGACCCAGTACTTC.

At least ten counts were recorded for this clonotype. V gene TRBV15 combines with J gene TRBJ1-2, with 7 bases fitting TRBD1. This CDR3 spans 15 amino acids. Unmatched junction bases numbered 7, after V lost 0 bases and J lost 6 bases. Per germline, CDR1 LNHNV and CDR2 YYDKDF (reference sequence). The CDR3 is CATSRDLTGADGYTF. CDR3 sequence (DNA): TGTGCCACCAGCAGAGACCTAACAGGGGCGGATGGCTACACCTTC.

J is TRBJ2-3 and V is TRBV24-1; a possible D gene is TRBD2 (5 bases). Germline V gene lookup returns CDR1 KGHDR and CDR2 SFDVKD. Trimming took 2 bases from V and 3 from J, leaving 5 bases between them. The CDR3 consists of 13 residues. The CDR3, as DNA: TGTGCCACCAGTGATTGGAGGACAGATACGCAGTATTTT. It is translated as CATSDWRTDTQYF.

This clonotype was seen repeatedly, ten times or more. This chain connects TRBV12-3 or TRBV12-4 to TRBJ1-6, with TRBD1 matching 9 bases. The CDR3 runs 14 residues. Germline trimming cut 6 bases from V and 12 bases from J; bases unmatched to any gene: 9. The CDR3 sequence: CASSHTGGPRPLHF. As DNA, the CDR3 is TGTGCCAGCAGCCACACAGGGGGCCCCCGACCCCTCCACTTT.

Points on this clonotype: This may be a read error, as it is one base from a much larger clone. The chain combines TRBV29-1 with TRBJ2-3, with D possibly being TRBD2 (5 bases). The CDR3 has 11 amino acids. Germline values: CDR1 SQVTM, CDR2 ANQGSEA. The CDR3 DNA reads TGCGGCGGGCACAGCACAGATACGCTGTATTTT. This sequence encodes CGGHSTDTLYF.

The V call is TRBV12-3 or TRBV12-4, the J call TRBJ2-3; D gene unclear. The ends were cut back, 6 bases at V and 4 bases at J, with 14 bases in the middle. The CDR3 is 14 residues long. CDR3 sequence reads: CASSGPPRADTQYF. CDR3 DNA: TGTGCCAGCAGCGGACCCCCTAGGGCAGATACGCAGTATTTT.

This clonotype occurred many times. V usage is TRBV5-4 and J usage is TRBJ1-1; TRBD1 is a possible D gene (6 bases). The germline V and J ends were trimmed by 4 bases and 2 bases, with 9 bases remaining between them. CDR3 length equals 13 residues. CDR1 and CDR2 from the germline V gene are SGHNT and YYREEE (reference sequence). This CDR3 is CASSLGANTEAFF. The CDR3, as DNA: TGTGCCAGCAGCCTGGGGGCCAACACTGAAGCTTTCTTT.

This clonotype was detected many times. The chain uses TRBV2 and TRBJ2-7; no clear D gene. CDR3 length equals 11 residues. In germline, CDR1 is SNHLY, CDR2 FYNNEI. Trimming removed 5 bases at V and 0 bases at J, with 2 bases between. The CDR3 here is CASSFSYEQYF. CDR3 DNA: TGTGCCAGCAGTTTCTCCTACGAGCAGTACTTC.

This sequence joins TRBV20-1 and TRBJ1-5, with TRBD1 matching over 7 bases. This CDR3 is built from 14 residues. Germline CDR1 reads DFQATT; CDR2 reads SNEGSKA (reference sequence). The V and J ends lost 5 bases and 1 base, in that order; junction bases with no gene match: 5. The CDR3 DNA is TGCAGTGCTGGTCAGGGGGAAAGCAATCAGCCCCAGCATTTT. Its protein product is CSAGQGESNQPQHF.

This clonotype was seen a few times. This rearrangement joins TRBV5-5 to TRBJ2-7; D might be TRBD2 (5 bases). Looked up from germline, CDR1 is SGHKS and CDR2 is YYEKEE (reference sequence). There are 14 residues in the CDR3. Trimming took off 1 base at V and 2 bases at J, with 10 bases between the two ends. CDR3 coding DNA: TGTGCCAGCAGCTTGACGGGGTCGGCCTACGAGCAGTACTTC. Its protein product is CASSLTGSAYEQYF.

This clonotype was recorded many times. Here the CDR3 DNA reads TGCGCCAGCAGCACCGGGACAGGGGGTCCAGATACGCAGTATTTT. This translates into CASSTGTGGPDTQYF. V and J are TRBV5-1 and TRBJ2-3; 11 bases fit TRBD1. The CDR3 has 15 amino acids. The ends lost 4 bases at V and 4 bases at J; junction bases unmatched: 5. Germline-derived CDR1 and CDR2 are SGHRS and YFSETQ.

The J gene is TRBJ2-2, the V gene TRBV6-1, with 8 bases lining up with TRBD2. Germline V gives CDR1 MNHNS, CDR2 SASEGT. The CDR3 sequence is 19 residues long. After removal of 6 bases from V and 0 bases from J, the junction contained 15 bases not matched to a gene. The CDR3 loop reads CASRSLGASGHPNTGELFF. The CDR3 region has the DNA TGTGCCAGCAGATCCCTGGGGGCTAGCGGGCACCCGAACACCGGGGAGCTGTTTTTT.

This chain joins TRBV6-5 and TRBJ2-7; the D gene is possibly TRBD2 (6 bases). The CDR3 covers 18 residues. Per the germline V gene, CDR1 is MNHEY and CDR2 is SVGAGI. The V end lost 0 bases, the J end lost 4 bases, and 22 bases lay between the germline ends. The CDR3 loop is CASSYSFAVGRSDYEQYF. The CDR3 DNA follows: TGTGCCAGCAGTTACTCCTTCGCCGTAGGGAGGAGTGATTACGAGCAGTACTTC.

This clonotype was counted only a few times. This chain joins TRBV20-1 and TRBJ1-2; D gene ambiguous. The V end lost 6 bases, the J end lost 3 bases, and 14 bases lay between the germline ends. The CDR3 sequence is 13 residues long. Germline V lookup: CDR1 DFQATT, CDR2 SNEGSKA (reference sequence). The CDR3 sequence is CSAYKDRDYGYTF. As DNA, the CDR3 is TGCAGTGCATATAAAGATCGGGACTATGGCTACACCTTC.

The rearrangement links TRBV4-2 to TRBJ2-1; 10 positions agree with TRBD1. The CDR3 totals 17 residues. The germline V gene has CDR1 LGHNA and CDR2 YNFKEQ. After removal of 1 base from V and 9 bases from J, the junction contained 12 bases not matched to a gene. CDR3 amino acids: CASSQVDVGQGQSEQFF. CDR3 in DNA: TGTGCCAGCAGCCAAGTCGATGTGGGACAGGGGCAAAGTGAGCAGTTCTTC.

J is TRBJ1-1 and V is TRBV2, with D possibly being TRBD1 (5 bases). The length of the CDR3 is 13 residues. In germline, CDR1 is SNHLY, CDR2 FYNNEI. V dropped 8 bases and J dropped 1 base, with 11 bases sitting between them. CDR3 coding DNA: TGTGCCAGCCTGGAGGGGTGGAACACTGAAGCTTTCTTT. Translation: CASLEGWNTEAFF. Combining the CDR3 with reference TRBV2 and TRBJ1-1 gives the whole variable domain EPEVTQTPSHQVTQMGQEVILRCVPISNHLYFYWYRQILGQKVEFLVSFYNNEISEKSEIFDDQFSVERPDGSNFTLKIRSTKLEDSAMYFCASLEGWNTEAFFGQGTRLTVV.

The gene calls are TRBV5-4 and TRBJ2-3; 14 bases align to TRBD2. Losses at the gene ends were 5 bases for V and 1 base for J; bases not matched to a gene: 3. Germline values: CDR1 SGHNT, CDR2 YYREEE (reference sequence). The CDR3 has 16 residues. CDR3 coding DNA: TGTGCCAGCAGGTCGACTAGCGGGGGGGGCACAGATACGCAGTATTTT. Its translation: CASRSTSGGGTDTQYF.

The chain uses TRBV30 and TRBJ1-6, with D tentatively TRBD1 (5 bases). V was shortened by 5 bases and J by 0 bases, with 14 bases between the two germline ends. The germline gives CDR1 GTSNPN, CDR2 SVGIG (reference sequence). The CDR3 has 16 residues. CDR3 DNA sequence: TGTGCCTGGGGTTACCGGCAGGGCTCCTATAATTCACCCCTCCACTTT. The encoded protein is CAWGYRQGSYNSPLHF.

This clonotype was counted only a few times. The genes are TRBV6-2 or TRBV6-3 and TRBJ2-7; no reliable D call. The CDR3 sequence is 15 residues long. Trimming stripped 5 bases from V and 7 bases from J, with 21 bases between. CDR1 and CDR2 (germline): MNHEY, SVGEGT. This CDR3 reads CASSVGVSRRWEQYF. The CDR3 nucleotides are TGTGCCAGCAGTGTTGGGGTCTCGCGCCGTTGGGAGCAGTACTTC.

The CDR3 region is CASSASSRGNEQFF. CDR3 nucleotides: TGTGCCAGCAGCGCGTCATCCCGGGGGAATGAGCAGTTCTTC. The chain has TRBV9 and TRBJ2-1, with D tentatively TRBD2 (6 bases). The CDR3 consists of 14 residues. Germline-derived CDR1 and CDR2 are SGDLS and YYNGEE. With 3 bases removed from V and 7 bases from J, the gap between germline ends came to 14 bases.

This clonotype was observed many times. The rearrangement links TRBV20-1 to TRBJ2-3; a weak D match, TRBD2 (5 bases). This CDR3 spans 13 amino acids. Germline assignment: CDR1 DFQATT and CDR2 SNEGSKA (reference sequence). Trimming removed 4 bases at V and 1 base at J, with 9 bases between. As DNA, the CDR3 is TGCAGTGCTATGAGTAGCGGCACAGATACGCAGTATTTT. Its protein is CSAMSSGTDTQYF.